Shown below are 5 T cell receptor beta chains from a single sample sequenced in a study of patients and donors after allogeneic stem cell transplantation (dated by TCRdb to the early 2020s). Library method: RT-PCR. Instrument used: NextSeq 550. The public reads were reprocessed in TCRdb via fastp at Q25 and MiXCR, keeping in-frame beta chains. Each record represents a unique CDR3 protein, reported with the most common genes and DNA among its rows. The table for this sample lists about 150,000 distinct CDR3 sequences; about 24% of them were counted only once. The top ten clones comprise around 26% of the sample. What was sequenced was blood, either unsorted or a sorted T cell fraction (not recorded which). The receptors were gathered from a human donor who was either an allogeneic HSCT recipient or a stem cell or donor lymphocyte infusion donor (not recorded which). It is not recorded whose cells these are; they may come from a transplant donor.

This clonotype has a count of ten or more. The chain employs TRBV10-3 and TRBJ1-1; 10 bases line up with TRBD1. Germline V gene data show CDR1 as ENHRY and CDR2 as SYGVKD. Losses at the gene ends were 2 bases for V and 4 bases for J; bases not matched to a gene: 1. The CDR3 is made up of 14 amino acids. For the CDR3, the DNA is TGTGCCATCAGTGAGGGACAGGGGGGCACTGAAGCTTTCTTT. Amino acids: CAISEGQGGTEAFF.

CDR3 coding DNA: TGTGCCAGCAGTTACTCGGGGACGGGGCCCTACAATGAGCAGTTCTTC. Protein product: CASSYSGTGPYNEQFF. The chain links TRBV6-5 to TRBJ2-1; TRBD1 or TRBD2 may be the D gene (5 bases each). Germline CDR1 and CDR2: MNHEY and SVGAGI. The CDR3 runs 16 residues. The ends were cut back, 0 bases at V and 2 bases at J, with 11 bases in the middle.

There are a few counts of this clonotype. CDR3 in amino acids: CASSKGTHSNSPLHF. The CDR3 DNA follows: TGCGCCAGCAGCAAGGGGACTCACAGCAATTCACCCCTCCACTTT. This rearrangement joins TRBV5-1 to TRBJ1-6, with D tentatively TRBD1 (5 bases). This CDR3 has 15 amino acids. Germline V gene data show CDR1 as SGHRS and CDR2 as YFSETQ. Trimming shortened V by 4 bases and J by 7 bases, and 15 bases separated the two germline ends.

In its sample, this clonotype was seen a few times. The gene calls are TRBV12-3 or TRBV12-4 and TRBJ1-2, with unresolved D. The germline V and J ends were trimmed by 6 bases and 5 bases, with 13 bases remaining between them. This CDR3 has 13 amino acids. CDR3 region: CASSPRADYGYTF. The CDR3 DNA sequence: TGTGCCAGCAGCCCGAGGGCAGATTATGGCTACACCTTC.

This clonotype has just a few counts. This chain links TRBV3-1 with TRBJ2-4; a weak D match, TRBD2 (6 bases). CDR1 is LGHDT and CDR2 is YNNKEL in the germline V gene (reference sequence). The CDR3 covers 15 residues. Trimming took off 4 bases at V and 0 bases at J, with 10 bases between the two ends. This CDR3 is CASSPGGLAKNIQYF. CDR3 coding DNA: TGTGCCAGCAGCCCAGGAGGGTTAGCCAAAAACATTCAGTACTTC.